This TCR beta chain was recorded in a study of shared clonotypes between healthy human individuals. As to this clone: Its target is not known.

Findings of the study overall: Between a handful of donors, naive CD4 clonotypes were shared at a level of approximately 5%.

Assay: immunoSEQ multiplex PCR; the TCRdb copy retains only in-frame clones and omits some. The table has about 2.4 million clones, approximately 90% seen once. This receptor was obtained from a man aged 18-30 years in good health. The source material was naive CD4+ T cells sorted from blood. Subset of the sample: CD45RA+ positively selected.

CDR3 in amino acids: CASSKTGTGGYEQYF. The DNA of the CDR3 is TGTGCCAGCAGCAAAACCGGGACAGGGGGCTACGAGCAGTACTTC. The chain employs TRBV21-1 and TRBJ2-7; no check of the table's D call, TRBD1, against the DNA was made. TRBV21-1 is noted as a pseudogene. CDR3 size: 15 residues.